A selection of T cell receptor beta chains follows, all from one sample in a study of blood T cell repertoires in COVID-19. Assay used: immunoSEQ multiplex PCR; TCRdb lists only in-frame clones, some missing. The sample lists about 300,000 clones; about 86% were seen once. Source material: peripheral blood. These receptors originate from a woman between 45 and 65 years old with acute or convalescent COVID-19. CDR3s include the opening cysteine and the closing phenylalanine or tryptophan. Fields, in order: V gene, CDR3 protein.

v_call: TRBV25-1
cdr3_aa: CASSVASGSVNEQFF

v_call: TRBV9
cdr3_aa: CASSVGGSSPLHF

v_call: TRBV24-1
cdr3_aa: CATSDGGSTTTYGYTF

v_call: TRBV12-5
cdr3_aa: CASGDDRTYGYTF

v_call: TRBV18
cdr3_aa: CASSFGQGATNEKLFF

v_call: TRBV6-5
cdr3_aa: CASRPTHGMNTEAFF

v_call: TRBV19
cdr3_aa: CASRGTGVVDTQYF

v_call: TRBV7-2
cdr3_aa: CASTTDSYYGYTF

v_call: TRBV6-6
cdr3_aa: CASRGLRGEAYNEQFF

v_call: TRBV7-9
cdr3_aa: CASSPRQGAKTFF

v_call: TRBV18
cdr3_aa: CASSGANTEAFF

v_call: TRBV11-3
cdr3_aa: CASSLGRGMNTGELFF

v_call: TRBV18
cdr3_aa: CASSPVSGGNTGELFF

v_call: TRBV5-1
cdr3_aa: CASRLIPGEYNEQFF

v_call: TRBV2
cdr3_aa: CASSEAGGTGELFF

v_call: TRBV19
cdr3_aa: CASSPRSGPFTDTQYF

v_call: TRBV5-1
cdr3_aa: CASSPGRGSPNYGYTF

v_call: TRBV21-1
cdr3_aa: CAFSVLPRQKNEKLFF

v_call: TRBV6-2/TRBV6-3
cdr3_aa: CASSAPGQASWEQYF

v_call: TRBV7-2
cdr3_aa: CASSSPLAGDTYNEQFF

v_call: TRBV11-2
cdr3_aa: CASSISSGGYTGELFF

v_call: TRBV15
cdr3_aa: CATSRIDREADTQYF

v_call: TRBV5-5
cdr3_aa: CASSATGRSPQHF

v_call: TRBV7-2
cdr3_aa: CASSRDRGSQETQYF

v_call: TRBV12-5
cdr3_aa: CASGLPRSSGRYEQYF

v_call: TRBV5-4
cdr3_aa: CASRKEQGNTEAFF

v_call: TRBV14
cdr3_aa: CASSPSPLAGGNEQFF

v_call: TRBV7-2
cdr3_aa: CASSLWGERSYNEQFF

v_call: TRBV7-8
cdr3_aa: CASSFGQGGGYTF

v_call: TRBV6-2/TRBV6-3
cdr3_aa: CASSTTGELFF

v_call: TRBV5-1
cdr3_aa: CASSLVDGSGEKLFF

v_call: TRBV20-1
cdr3_aa: CSASRTVNTEAFF

v_call: TRBV7-2
cdr3_aa: CASSLGGNSPLHF